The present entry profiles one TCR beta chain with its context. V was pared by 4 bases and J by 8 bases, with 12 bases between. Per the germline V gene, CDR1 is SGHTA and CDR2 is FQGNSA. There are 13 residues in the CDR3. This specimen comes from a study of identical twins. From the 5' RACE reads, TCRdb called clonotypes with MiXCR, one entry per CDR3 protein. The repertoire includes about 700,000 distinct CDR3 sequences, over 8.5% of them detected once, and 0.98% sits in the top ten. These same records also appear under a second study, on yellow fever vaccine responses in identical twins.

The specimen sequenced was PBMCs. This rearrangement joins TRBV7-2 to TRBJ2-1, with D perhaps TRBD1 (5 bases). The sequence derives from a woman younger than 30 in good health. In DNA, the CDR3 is TGTGCCAGCAGCTCTCTACAGGCCGATGAGCAGTTCTTC. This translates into CASSSLQADEQFF. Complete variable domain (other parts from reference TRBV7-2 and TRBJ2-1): GAGVSQSPSNKVTEKGKDVELRCDPISGHTALYWYRQSLGQGLEFLIYFQGNSAPDKSGLPSDRFSAERTGGSVSTLTIQRTQQEDSAVYLCASSSLQADEQFFGPGTRLTVL.